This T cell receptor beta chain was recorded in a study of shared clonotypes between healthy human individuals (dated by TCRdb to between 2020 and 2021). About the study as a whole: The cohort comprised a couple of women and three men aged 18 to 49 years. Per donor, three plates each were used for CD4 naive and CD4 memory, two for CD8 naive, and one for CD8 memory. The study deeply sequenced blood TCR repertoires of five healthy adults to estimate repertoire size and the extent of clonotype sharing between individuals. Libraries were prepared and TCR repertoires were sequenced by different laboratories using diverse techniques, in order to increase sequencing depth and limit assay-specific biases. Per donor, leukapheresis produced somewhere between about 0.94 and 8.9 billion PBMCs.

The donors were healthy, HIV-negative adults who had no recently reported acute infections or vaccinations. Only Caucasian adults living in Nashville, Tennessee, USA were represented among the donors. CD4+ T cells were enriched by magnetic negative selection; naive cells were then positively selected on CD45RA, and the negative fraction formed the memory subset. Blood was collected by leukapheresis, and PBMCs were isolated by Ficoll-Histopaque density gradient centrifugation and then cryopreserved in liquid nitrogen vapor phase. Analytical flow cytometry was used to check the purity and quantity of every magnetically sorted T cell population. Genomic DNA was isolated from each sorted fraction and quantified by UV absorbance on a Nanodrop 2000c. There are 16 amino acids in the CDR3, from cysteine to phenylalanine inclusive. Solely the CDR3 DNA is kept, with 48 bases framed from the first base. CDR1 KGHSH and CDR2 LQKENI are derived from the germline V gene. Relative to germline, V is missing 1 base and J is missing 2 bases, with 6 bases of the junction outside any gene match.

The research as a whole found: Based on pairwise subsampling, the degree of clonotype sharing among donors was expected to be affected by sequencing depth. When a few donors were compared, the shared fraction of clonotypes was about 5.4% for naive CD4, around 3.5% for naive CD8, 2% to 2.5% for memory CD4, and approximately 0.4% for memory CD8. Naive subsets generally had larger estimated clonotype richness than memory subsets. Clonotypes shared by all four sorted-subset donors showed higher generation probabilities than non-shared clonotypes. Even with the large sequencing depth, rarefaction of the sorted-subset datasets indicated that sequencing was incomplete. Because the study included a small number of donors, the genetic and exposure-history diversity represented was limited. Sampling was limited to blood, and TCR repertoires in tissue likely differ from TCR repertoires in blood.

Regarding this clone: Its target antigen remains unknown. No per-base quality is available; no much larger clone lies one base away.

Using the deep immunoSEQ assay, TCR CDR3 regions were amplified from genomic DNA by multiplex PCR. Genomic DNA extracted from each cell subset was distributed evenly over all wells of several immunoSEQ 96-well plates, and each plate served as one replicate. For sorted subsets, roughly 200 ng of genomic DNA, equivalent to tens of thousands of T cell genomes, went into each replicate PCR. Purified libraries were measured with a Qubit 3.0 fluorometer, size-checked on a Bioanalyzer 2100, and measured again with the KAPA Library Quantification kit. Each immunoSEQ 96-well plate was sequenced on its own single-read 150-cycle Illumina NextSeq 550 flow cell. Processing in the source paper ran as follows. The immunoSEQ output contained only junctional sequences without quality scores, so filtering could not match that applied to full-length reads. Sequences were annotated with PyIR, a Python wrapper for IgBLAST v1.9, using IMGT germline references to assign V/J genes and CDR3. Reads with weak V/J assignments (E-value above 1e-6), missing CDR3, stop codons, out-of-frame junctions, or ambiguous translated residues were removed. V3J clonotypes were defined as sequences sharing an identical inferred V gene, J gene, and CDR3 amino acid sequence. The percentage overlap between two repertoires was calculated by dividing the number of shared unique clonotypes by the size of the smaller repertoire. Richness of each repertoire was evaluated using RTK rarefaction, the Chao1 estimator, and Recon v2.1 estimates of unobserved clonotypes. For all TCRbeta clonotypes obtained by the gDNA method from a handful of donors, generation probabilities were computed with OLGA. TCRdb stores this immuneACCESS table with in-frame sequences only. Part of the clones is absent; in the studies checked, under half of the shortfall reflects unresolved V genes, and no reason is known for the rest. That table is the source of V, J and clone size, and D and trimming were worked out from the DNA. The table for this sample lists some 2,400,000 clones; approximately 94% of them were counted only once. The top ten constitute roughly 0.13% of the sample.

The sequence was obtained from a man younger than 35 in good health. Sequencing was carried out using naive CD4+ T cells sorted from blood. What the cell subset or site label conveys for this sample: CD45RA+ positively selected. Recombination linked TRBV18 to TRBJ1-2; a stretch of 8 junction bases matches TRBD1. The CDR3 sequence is CASSPRGQGSNYGYTF. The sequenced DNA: TGTGCCAGCTCACCACGAGGACAGGGATCGAACTATGGCTACACCTTC.